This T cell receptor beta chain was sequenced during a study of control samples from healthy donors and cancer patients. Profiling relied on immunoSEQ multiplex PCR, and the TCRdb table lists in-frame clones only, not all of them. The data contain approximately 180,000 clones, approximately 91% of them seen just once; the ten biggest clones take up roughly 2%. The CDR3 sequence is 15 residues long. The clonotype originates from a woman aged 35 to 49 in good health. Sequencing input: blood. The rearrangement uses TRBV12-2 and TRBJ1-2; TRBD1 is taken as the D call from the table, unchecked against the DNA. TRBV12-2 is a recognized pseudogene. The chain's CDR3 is CASRLVTGQGKGYTF. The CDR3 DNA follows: TGTGCAAGTCGCTTAGTTACGGGACAGGGGAAAGGCTACACCTTC.